This T cell receptor (beta chain) emerged from a study of radiotherapy plus CTLA-4 blockade in lung cancer. V shed 7 bases and J 2 bases; nucleotides not matched to a gene: 10. This CDR3 is 15 amino acids long. The germline V gene has CDR1 SGHRS and CDR2 YFSETQ. Profiling relied on immunoSEQ multiplex PCR, and the TCRdb table lists in-frame clones only, not all of them. The data contain about 60,000 clones, about 85% of them singletons. This sequence joins TRBV5-1 and TRBJ2-3, with TRBD2 matching 7 bases. The sequence came from a human donor with non-small cell lung cancer who had a partial response to radiotherapy plus ipilimumab. Material: peripheral blood, obtained from a patient treated with radiotherapy plus ipilimumab. The CDR3 sequence: CASCPGGSATDTQYF. CDR3 bases: TGCGCCAGCTGCCCCGGCGGGAGTGCCACAGATACGCAGTATTTT.